The present T cell receptor beta chain was sequenced within a study of T cells after yellow fever vaccination. Study background: Libraries from low-cell-number fractions were prepared with the SMART-Seq v4 Ultra Low Input RNA kit.

As regards this clonotype: The target antigen is unknown.

Study-level results: Most primary-vaccination clones recurred post-booster (roughly 96% CD4, about 87% CD8). Bulk-population clonotypes that are abundant could appear as contaminants in FACS-sorted repertoires.

There are 14 residues in the CDR3. From germline, CDR1 is SEHNR and CDR2 FQNEAQ (reference sequence). The V end was cut by 1 base, the J end by 1 base, with 7 bases between. TCRdb called the 5' RACE reads again in MiXCR, with one record for every CDR3 protein. The sample holds a few hundred thousand distinct CDR3 sequences; approximately 12% are singletons and the top ten take more than 3%. This clonotype was obtained from a man between 18 and 35 years old who received the YFV17D yellow fever vaccine. The sequences come from CD4+ T cells sorted from PBMCs, collected 15 days after the yellow fever booster vaccination. This chain connects TRBV7-9 to TRBJ1-1; D ambiguous. CDR3 sequence reads: CASSLVNRNTEAFF. CDR3 sequence (DNA): TGTGCCAGCAGCTTAGTAAACCGGAACACTGAAGCTTTCTTT.